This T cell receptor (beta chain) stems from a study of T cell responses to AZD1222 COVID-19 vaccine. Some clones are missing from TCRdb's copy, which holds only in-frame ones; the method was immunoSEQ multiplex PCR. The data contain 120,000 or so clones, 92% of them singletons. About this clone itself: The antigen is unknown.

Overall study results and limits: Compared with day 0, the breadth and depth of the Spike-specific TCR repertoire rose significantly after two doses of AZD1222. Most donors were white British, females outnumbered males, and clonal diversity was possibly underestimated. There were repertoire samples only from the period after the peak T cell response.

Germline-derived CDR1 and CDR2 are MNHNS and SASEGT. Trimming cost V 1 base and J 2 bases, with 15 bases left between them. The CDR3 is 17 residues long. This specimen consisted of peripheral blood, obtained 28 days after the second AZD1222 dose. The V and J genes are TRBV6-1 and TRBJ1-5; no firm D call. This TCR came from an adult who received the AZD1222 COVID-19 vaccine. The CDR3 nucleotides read TGTGCCAGCAGTGAAGAAATTGCGGGAAGTGGCAATCAGCCCCAGCATTTT. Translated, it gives CASSEEIAGSGNQPQHF.